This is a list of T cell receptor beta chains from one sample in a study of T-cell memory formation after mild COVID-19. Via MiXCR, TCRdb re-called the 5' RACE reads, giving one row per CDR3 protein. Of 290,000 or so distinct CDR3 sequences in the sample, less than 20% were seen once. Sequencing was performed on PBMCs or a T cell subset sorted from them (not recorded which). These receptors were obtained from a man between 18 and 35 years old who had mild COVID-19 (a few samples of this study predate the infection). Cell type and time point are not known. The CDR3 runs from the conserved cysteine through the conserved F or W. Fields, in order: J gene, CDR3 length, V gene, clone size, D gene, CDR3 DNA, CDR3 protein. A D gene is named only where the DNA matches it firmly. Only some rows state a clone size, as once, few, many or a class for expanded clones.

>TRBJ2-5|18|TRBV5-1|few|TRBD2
TGCGCCAGCAGCTTGGCGTCTAGCGGGGCCCCCACTCAAGAGACCCAGTACTTC
CASSLASSGAPTQETQYF
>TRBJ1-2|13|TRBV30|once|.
TGTGCCTGGAGTGTACTGGCGGGGGACGGCTACACCTTC
CAWSVLAGDGYTF
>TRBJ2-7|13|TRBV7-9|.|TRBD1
TGTGCCAGCACCAGGGGGCAGCCCCACGAGCAGTACTTC
CASTRGQPHEQYF
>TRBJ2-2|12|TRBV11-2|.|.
TGTGCCAGCAGCCAGCAGCACCGGGAGCTGTTTTTT
CASSQQHRELFF
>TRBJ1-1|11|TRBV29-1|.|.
TGCAGCGCCTACAGGACGACTGAAGCTTTCTTT
CSAYRTTEAFF
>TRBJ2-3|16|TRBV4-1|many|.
TGCGCCAGCAGCCAAGGGGGTTGGGGACTTCTTGATACGCAGTATTTT
CASSQGGWGLLDTQYF
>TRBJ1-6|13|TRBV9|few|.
TGTGCCAGCAGCCTGGACTCGGATTCACCCCTCCACTTT
CASSLDSDSPLHF
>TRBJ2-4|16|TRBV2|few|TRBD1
TGTGCCAGCAGTGCCGACAGGGACCTAGCCAAAAACATTCAGTACTTC
CASSADRDLAKNIQYF
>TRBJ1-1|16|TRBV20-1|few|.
TGCAGTGCAAATCCGGGTCTCCAGGAGCGAAGGACTGAAGCTTTCTTT
CSANPGLQERRTEAFF
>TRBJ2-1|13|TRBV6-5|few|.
TGTGCCAGCAGTTACTCGGTTGAGGACTCCCCGTTCTTC
CASSYSVEDSPFF
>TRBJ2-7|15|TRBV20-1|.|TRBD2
TGCAGTGCTAGAGATCTCAGCGCGGGGAGGGACGAGCAGTACTTC
CSARDLSAGRDEQYF
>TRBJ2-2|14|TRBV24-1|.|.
TGTGCCACCATGGGACGGGAGAACACCGGGGAGCTGTTTTTT
CATMGRENTGELFF
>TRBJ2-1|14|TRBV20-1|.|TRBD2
TGCAGTGCTCCCCCCAGCGGGAGTTACAATGAGCAGTTCTTC
CSAPPSGSYNEQFF
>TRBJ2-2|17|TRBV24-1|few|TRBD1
TGTGCCACCAGTGATTTGCAACAGGGGGAGGACACCGGGGAGCTGTTTTTT
CATSDLQQGEDTGELFF
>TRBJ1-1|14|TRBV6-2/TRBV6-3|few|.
TGTGCCAGCAGTACAGGGTACGGGTACACTGAAGCTTTCTTT
CASSTGYGYTEAFF
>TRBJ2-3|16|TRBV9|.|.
TGTGCCAGCAGCCCCGCGGCCAGCTGGTCGACAGATACGCAGTATTTT
CASSPAASWSTDTQYF
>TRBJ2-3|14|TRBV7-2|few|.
TGTGCCAGCAGCTTGACTATAAGCACAGATACGCAGTATTTT
CASSLTISTDTQYF
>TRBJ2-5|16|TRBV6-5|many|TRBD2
TGTGCCAGCAGTTATGGGGCTAGCGGGGGGCAAGAGACCCAGTACTTC
CASSYGASGGQETQYF
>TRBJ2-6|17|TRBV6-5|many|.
TGTGCCAGCAGTTTCACCCCCCAGGGTTCTGGGGCCAACGTCCTGACTTTC
CASSFTPQGSGANVLTF
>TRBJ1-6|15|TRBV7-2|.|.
TGTGCCAGCAGCTTAGCCGCACGGACTAATTCACCCCTCCACTTT
CASSLAARTNSPLHF
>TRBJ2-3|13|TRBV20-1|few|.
TGCAGTGCTAAAGGAACCGGCACAGATACGCAGTATTTT
CSAKGTGTDTQYF
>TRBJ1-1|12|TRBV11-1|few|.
TGTGCCAGCAGCTTCCGCGGACAAGAAGCTTTCTTT
CASSFRGQEAFF
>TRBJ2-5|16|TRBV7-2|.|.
TGTGCCAGCAGCCGGGCGGCAAGACTGGGTTGGGAGACCCAGTACTTC
CASSRAARLGWETQYF
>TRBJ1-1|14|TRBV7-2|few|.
TGTGCCAGCAGCTCGGGATTTCCGCACCACGAAGCTTTCTTT
CASSSGFPHHEAFF
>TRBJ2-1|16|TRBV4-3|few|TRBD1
TGCGCCAGCAGCCAAGATTTGGGGACAGGGGGAAGTGAGCAGTTCTTC
CASSQDLGTGGSEQFF
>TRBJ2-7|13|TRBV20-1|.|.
TGCAGTGCTGGGCAGGGCCAGCTGGGCGAGCAGTACTTC
CSAGQGQLGEQYF
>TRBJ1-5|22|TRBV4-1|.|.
TGCGCCAGCAGCCAAGATGGCGTGTACTCCTGGACGTACACAAGGAGCAATCAGCCCCAGCATTTT
CASSQDGVYSWTYTRSNQPQHF